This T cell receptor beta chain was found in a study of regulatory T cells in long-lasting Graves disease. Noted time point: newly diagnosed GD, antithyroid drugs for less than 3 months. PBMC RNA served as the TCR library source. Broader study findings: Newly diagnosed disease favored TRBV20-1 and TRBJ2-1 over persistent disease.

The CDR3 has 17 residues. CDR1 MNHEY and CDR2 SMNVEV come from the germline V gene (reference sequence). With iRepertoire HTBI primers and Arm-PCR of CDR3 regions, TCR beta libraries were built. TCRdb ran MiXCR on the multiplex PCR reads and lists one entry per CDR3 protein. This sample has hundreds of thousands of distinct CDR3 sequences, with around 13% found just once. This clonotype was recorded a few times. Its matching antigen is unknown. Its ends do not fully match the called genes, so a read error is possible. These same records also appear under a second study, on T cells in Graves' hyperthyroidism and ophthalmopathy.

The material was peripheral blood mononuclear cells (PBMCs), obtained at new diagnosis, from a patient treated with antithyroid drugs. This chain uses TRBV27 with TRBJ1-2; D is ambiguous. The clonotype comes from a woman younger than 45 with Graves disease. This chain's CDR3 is CAGSLKARGGVVYGYTF. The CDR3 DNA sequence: TGTGCCGGCAGTTTAAAAGCTCGGGGTGGTGTGGTCTATGGCTACACCTTC.